This TCR beta chain appears in the sequencing data of a study of T cells after yellow fever vaccination. Across the study: Researchers used SMART-Seq v4 Ultra Low Input to prepare fractions that had low cell numbers.

This clonotype was found many times. The antigen remains unidentified. The study's findings and limits: In post-booster samples, most primary-vaccination clones reappeared (about 95% CD4, 70% to 90% CD8). Though weaker, the secondary response peaked faster, on day 5 versus 15.

Universal primer sites and UMIs were introduced during 5'RACE template-switching synthesis of TCR cDNA. TCRdb ran MiXCR on the 5' RACE reads and lists one entry per CDR3 protein. The sample includes 230,000 or so distinct CDR3 sequences, about 7% of them seen just once. The source of this sequence is a man aged 25-40 years who received the YFV17D yellow fever vaccine. Sequencing was performed on CD4+ T cells sorted from PBMCs, taken on the day of the yellow fever booster vaccination.

This chain's CDR3 is CASSWTSGVQETQYF. CDR3 DNA sequence: TGTGCCAGCAGCTGGACTAGCGGGGTCCAAGAGACCCAGTACTTC. The rearrangement uses TRBV12-3 or TRBV12-4 and TRBJ2-5, with TRBD2 matching over 12 bases. This CDR3 region has 15 residues. V was pared by 6 bases and J by 1 base, with 3 bases of the junction left unmatched.